Following are 19 T cell receptor beta chains from one sample sequenced in a study of blood T cell repertoires in COVID-19. TCRdb's table, derived via immunoSEQ multiplex PCR, lists solely in-frame clones and lacks some. The table shows approximately 230,000 clones, with 85% to 90% occurring only once. Sequencing was carried out using PBMCs or T cells enriched from blood (not recorded which). The receptors stem from a man aged 35 to 55 who had recovered from COVID-19.

V is TRBV28 and J is TRBJ1-3; D uncertain. The CDR3 totals 15 residues. V was pared by 6 bases and J by 1 base, with 13 bases between. From germline, CDR1 is MDHEN and CDR2 SYDVKM. CDR3 nucleotides: TGTGCCAGCAGGCCCGGTACGGAGTCTGGAAACACCATATATTTT. Its translation: CASRPGTESGNTIYF.

This chain links TRBV7-8 with TRBJ1-1; a possible D gene is TRBD1 (6 bases). Trimming took off 2 bases at V and 5 bases at J, with 9 bases between the two ends. Germline V gives CDR1 SGHVS, CDR2 FQNEAQ. CDR3 length equals 13 residues. Written as DNA, the CDR3 is TGTGCCAGCAGCTTATACAGGGATACTGAAGCTTTCTTT. Translated, it gives CASSLYRDTEAFF.

The chain employs TRBV12-3 or TRBV12-4 and TRBJ1-5; D is uncertain. Trimming pared 5 bases from V and 3 bases from J, leaving 8 bases between. CDR3 length equals 13 residues. Here the CDR3 DNA reads TGTGCCAGCAGTGCCAGATACAATCAGCCCCAGCATTTT. It translates to CASSARYNQPQHF.

The genes are TRBV5-6 and TRBJ2-5; 7 bases align to TRBD2. The germline CDR1 and CDR2 sequences are SGHDT and YYEEEE. The CDR3 runs to 13 residues. The J segment lost 5 bases and the V segment lost 0 bases, leaving 1 base of the junction unmatched. CDR3 coding DNA: TGTGCCAGCAGCTTGGGGGGAGGGGAGACCCAGTACTTC. Its protein product is CASSLGGGETQYF. The full variable domain, its missing parts supplied by reference TRBV5-6 and TRBJ2-5, is DAGVTQSPTHLIKTRGQQVTLRCSPKSGHDTVSWYQQALGQGPQFIFQYYEEEERQRGNFPDRFSGHQFPNYSSELNVNALLLGDSALYLCASSLGGGETQYFGPGTRLLVL.

Remarks on this clone: Additional DNA sequences in this sample encode the identical CDR3. The chain employs TRBV7-3 and TRBJ1-1; the D is unclear. The CDR3 has 13 amino acids. Germline CDR1 SGHTA, CDR2 FQGTGA. V lost 0 bases, J lost 7 bases, and 9 bases lay in between. The CDR3, as DNA: TGTGCCAGCAGCTTAACCCGGGAGAGTGAAGCTTTCTTT. It encodes CASSLTRESEAFF.

V gene TRBV5-1 combines with J gene TRBJ2-2; TRBD2 matches at 11 bases. Germline V gene sequence: CDR1 SGHRS, CDR2 YFSETQ. The junction had 4 bases not matched to a gene; V was cut back by 3 bases and J by 3 bases. This CDR3 contains 16 residues. The CDR3 reads CASSSPSGGHTGELFF. The CDR3 nucleotides read TGCGCCAGCAGCTCCCCTAGCGGGGGGCACACCGGGGAGCTGTTTTTT.

This rearrangement joins TRBV5-5 to TRBJ1-1; the match to TRBD1 covers 8 bases. Trimming at V came to 0 bases and at J to 5 bases, leaving 9 bases not matched to a gene. Germline CDR1 is SGHKS and CDR2 is YYEKEE (reference sequence). The CDR3 is 16 amino acids. CDR3 in amino acids: CASSLEGQGAKTEAFF. In DNA, the CDR3 is TGTGCCAGCAGCTTGGAAGGGCAGGGGGCAAAAACTGAAGCTTTCTTT.

V gene TRBV12-5 combines with J gene TRBJ2-5; 7 bases are shared with TRBD1. This CDR3 comprises 14 residues. The germline V gene has CDR1 LGHNT and CDR2 FRNRAP. V shed 0 bases and J 5 bases; nucleotides not matched to a gene: 3. CDR3 residues: CASGLVGRGETQYF. The CDR3 DNA sequence: TGTGCTAGTGGTTTGGTAGGCAGGGGGGAGACCCAGTACTTC.

The chain employs TRBV28 and TRBJ2-5; 15 bases match TRBD2. The CDR3 runs to 17 residues. The V gene's germline CDR1 is MDHEN and CDR2 SYDVKM. V was clipped by 3 bases and J by 5 bases; unmatched bases: 7. CDR3 loop: CASSFGLAGGLSETQYF. The CDR3 bases are TGTGCCAGCAGTTTTGGACTAGCGGGAGGGCTCAGTGAGACCCAGTACTTC.

V gene TRBV7-2 combines with J gene TRBJ1-4; D remains ambiguous. The CDR3 totals 13 residues. Germline values: CDR1 SGHTA, CDR2 FQGNSA. With 1 base removed from V and 5 bases from J, the gap between germline ends came to 5 bases. The CDR3 loop reads CASSLERNEKLFF. The CDR3 DNA follows: TGTGCCAGCAGCTTAGAACGGAATGAAAAACTGTTTTTT.

The gene calls are TRBV24-1 and TRBJ1-1; D not resolved. The CDR3 is 14 residues long. Trimming took off 0 bases at V and 4 bases at J, with 8 bases between the two ends. Germline V CDR1 and CDR2: KGHDR, SFDVKD. This CDR3 is CATSDLEIATEAFF. The DNA of the CDR3 is TGTGCCACCAGTGATTTGGAGATAGCCACTGAAGCTTTCTTT.

The rearrangement links TRBV7-6 to TRBJ1-1; D remains ambiguous. Trimming left V 1 base short and J 2 bases short, with 11 bases between. From germline, CDR1 is SGHVS and CDR2 FNYEAQ. CDR3 length equals 15 residues. The chain's CDR3 is CASSLGSGYNTEAFF. The CDR3 nucleotides read TGTGCCAGCAGCTTAGGTTCGGGGTATAACACTGAAGCTTTCTTT.

The V and J genes are TRBV27 and TRBJ2-7, with D tentatively TRBD2 (5 bases). Germline CDR1 reads MNHEY; CDR2 reads SMNVEV (reference sequence). CDR3 length: 14 amino acids. V was shortened by 4 bases and J by 2 bases, with 12 bases between the two germline ends. The CDR3 sequence is CASSSTGNPYEQYF. The CDR3, as DNA: TGTGCCAGCAGTTCCACGGGGAATCCCTACGAGCAGTACTTC.

J is TRBJ2-7 and V is TRBV7-9, with 10 bases that match TRBD1. The germline V gene has CDR1 SEHNR and CDR2 FQNEAQ (reference sequence). Germline trimming cut 6 bases from V and 5 bases from J; bases unmatched to any gene: 7. The length of the CDR3 is 14 residues. CDR3 region: CASSYGTGEHEQYF. CDR3 coding DNA: TGTGCCAGCAGTTACGGGACAGGGGAACACGAGCAGTACTTC.

This chain joins TRBV30 and TRBJ1-1; D might be TRBD1 (5 bases). Germline CDR1 and CDR2: GTSNPN and SVGIG (reference sequence). This CDR3 is built from 13 residues. V gave up 1 base and J gave up 3 bases, with 9 bases separating them. CDR3 in amino acids: CAWSAGGDTEAFF. CDR3 in DNA: TGTGCCTGGAGTGCCGGAGGGGACACTGAAGCTTTCTTT.

The chain joins TRBV9 to TRBJ2-1, with D maybe TRBD1 (5 bases). With 5 bases removed from V and 0 bases from J, the gap between germline ends came to 12 bases. CDR3 size: 15 residues. Germline V CDR1 and CDR2: SGDLS, YYNGEE. The CDR3 loop reads CASSAGASSYNEQFF. DNA for the CDR3: TGTGCCAGCAGTGCTGGGGCCAGCTCCTACAATGAGCAGTTCTTC.

This clone was observed a single time. The chain carries TRBV6-4 and TRBJ2-7, with TRBD1 identical over 12 bases. CDR1 is MRHNA and CDR2 is SNTAGT in the germline V gene. The ends lost 10 bases at V and 2 bases at J; junction bases unmatched: 12. This CDR3 region has 16 residues. This CDR3 reads CAIPKGQGAYPYEQYF. CDR3 bases: TGTGCCATCCCGAAGGGACAGGGGGCGTATCCCTACGAGCAGTACTTC.

This clone was seen a few times. J is TRBJ1-5 and V is TRBV19; possible D gene TRBD1, 5 bases. This CDR3 is 15 amino acids long. The germline V gene encodes CDR1 LNHDA and CDR2 SQIVND (reference sequence). Deletions cut 4 bases from V and 7 bases from J, with 17 bases between. The DNA of the CDR3 is TGTGCCAGTAGTACCCCCCACTTCCAGGGCCAGCCCCAGCATTTT. It translates to CASSTPHFQGQPQHF.

The gene calls are TRBV30 and TRBJ1-2; TRBD1 is a possible D gene (5 bases). Germline CDR1 is GTSNPN and CDR2 is SVGIG (reference sequence). Trimming left V 1 base short and J 8 bases short, with 11 bases between. This CDR3 is built from 12 residues. Here the CDR3 reads CAWSGTGGGYTF. As DNA, the CDR3 is TGTGCCTGGAGTGGCACAGGTGGAGGCTACACCTTC.